One and the same sample provided the 7 T cell receptor beta chains below, sequenced in a study of regulatory T cells in long-lasting Graves disease. Documented time point: newly diagnosed GD, antithyroid drugs for less than 3 months. The TCR library was made from RNA that had been extracted from PBMCs in TRIzol. Library construction for TCR beta used iRepertoire HTBI primers and Arm-PCR of CDR3 regions. TCRdb itself ran the multiplex PCR reads through MiXCR, one entry per CDR3 protein. The sample shows hundreds of thousands of distinct CDR3 sequences, roughly 15% of them seen only once. This same sample was also taken into another study, of T cells in Graves' hyperthyroidism and ophthalmopathy.

Sequencing used peripheral blood mononuclear cells (PBMCs), obtained at new diagnosis, from a patient treated with antithyroid drugs. These receptors were obtained from a woman aged 25-40 years with Graves disease.

This clonotype has just a few counts. V gene TRBV3-1 combines with J gene TRBJ2-2; 8 nucleotides match TRBD2. The V and J ends lost 4 bases and 5 bases, in that order; junction bases with no gene match: 12. This CDR3 has 17 amino acids. Germline assignment: CDR1 LGHDT and CDR2 YNNKEL (reference sequence). CDR3 nucleotides: TGTGCCAGCAGCCTGTGGGGGGGAGCGGGAGTGACCGGGGAGCTGTTTTTT. As protein: CASSLWGGAGVTGELFF.

This clonotype was seen more than once but under ten times. Since a much larger clone is just one base distant, this may be a read error. The chain uses TRBV28 and TRBJ1-1, with D perhaps TRBD1 (6 bases). The CDR3 sequence is 14 residues long. The germline V gene encodes CDR1 MDHEN and CDR2 SYDVKM. The CDR3 region is CASSLPGTSTGAFF. CDR3 nucleotides: TGTGCCAGCAGTCTCCCGGGGACAAGCACTGGAGCTTTCTTT.

This clonotype was detected many times. This chain uses TRBV20-1 with TRBJ2-5; D is unresolved. The germline V gene encodes CDR1 DFQATT and CDR2 SNEGSKA (reference sequence). Trimming stripped 3 bases from V and 5 bases from J, with 16 bases between. This CDR3 has 14 amino acids. CDR3 nucleotide sequence: TGCAGTGCTAGGCCGACCATCCTGAGGGAGACCCAGTACTTC. The encoded protein is CSARPTILRETQYF.

This clonotype was seen ten or more times. V usage is TRBV6-2 or TRBV6-3 and J usage is TRBJ2-7; 14 bases match TRBD2. Germline CDR1 MNHEY, CDR2 SVGEGT. V dropped 0 bases and J dropped 4; count of bases not matched to a gene: 2. This CDR3 is 16 amino acids long. The CDR3: CASSYSGTSGGYEQYF. CDR3 in DNA: TGTGCCAGCAGTTACTCCGGGACTAGCGGGGGATACGAGCAGTACTTC.

This clonotype has a count of ten or more. The chain combines TRBV5-1 with TRBJ2-1; D perhaps matches TRBD1 (6 bases). V lost 6 bases and J lost 7, with 17 bases in between. Germline V lookup: CDR1 SGHRS, CDR2 YFSETQ. CDR3 length: 14 amino acids. CDR3 region: CASMRQGLLNEQFF. The CDR3 DNA reads TGCGCCAGCATGAGGCAGGGGTTGTTGAATGAGCAGTTCTTC.

This clonotype was detected only a few times. The chain has TRBV28 and TRBJ1-6; 7 nucleotides line up with TRBD1. Germline V gives CDR1 MDHEN, CDR2 SYDVKM. The V gene end was trimmed by 5 bases and the J gene end by 7 bases; junction bases not matched to a gene: 8. The CDR3 is made up of 15 amino acids. In DNA, the CDR3 is TGTGCCAGCAGTAACCCGGGACAGATAAATTCACCCCTCCACTTT. It specifies CASSNPGQINSPLHF.

This clonotype showed up just a few times. The chain couples TRBV11-2 to TRBJ1-3; D is unresolved. The CDR3 has 17 amino acids. The germline V and J ends were trimmed by 1 base and 0 bases, with 13 bases remaining between them. Germline V gene lookup returns CDR1 SGHAT and CDR2 FQNNGV. CDR3 sequence: CASSLVLGPSSGNTIYF. CDR3 in DNA: TGTGCCAGCAGCTTAGTTCTTGGCCCGAGCTCTGGAAACACCATATATTTT.